The 30 T cell receptor beta chains in this list originate from one sample, sequenced in a study of blood T cell repertoires in COVID-19. Generated by immunoSEQ multiplex PCR, the TCRdb table keeps only in-frame clones and is missing some. This repertoire shows about 350,000 clones, around nine tenths found once; its top ten account for just over 1%. The source material was PBMCs or T cells enriched from blood (not recorded which). The receptor set was obtained from a woman in her twenties or thirties who had been exposed to COVID-19.

The chain couples TRBV3-1 (or the pseudogene TRBV3-2) to TRBJ2-1; tentatively, D is TRBD1 (6 bases). The germline CDR1 and CDR2 sequences are LGHDT and YNNKEL (reference sequence). This CDR3 contains 12 residues. Deletions cut 1 base from V and 9 bases from J, with 7 bases between. CDR3 in DNA: TGTGCCAGCAGCCAAGTCAGGGGTGAGCAGTTCTTC. The encoded protein is CASSQVRGEQFF.

The chain couples TRBV28 to TRBJ2-3, with TRBD2 identical over 13 bases. The CDR3 loop spans 18 amino acids. Germline CDR1 is MDHEN and CDR2 is SYDVKM. The junction had 12 bases not matched to a gene; V was cut back by 7 bases and J by 2 bases. CDR3 region: CASISSSTSGRHTDTQYF. CDR3 DNA sequence: TGTGCCAGCATTAGTTCTTCGACTAGCGGGAGGCACACAGATACGCAGTATTTT.

This chain joins TRBV2 and TRBJ2-3; D is possibly TRBD1 (6 bases). The CDR3 length is 13 residues. Between the trimmed V and J ends, which lost 5 bases and 4 bases, there was a span of 10 bases. Germline lookup yields CDR1 SNHLY and CDR2 FYNNEI. CDR3 amino acids: CASSQGRPDTQYF. The CDR3 DNA follows: TGTGCCAGCAGTCAGGGGCGCCCAGATACGCAGTATTTT.

V and J are TRBV5-1 and TRBJ1-5; tentatively, D is TRBD1 (5 bases). The CDR3 is 16 residues long. Trimming shortened V by 0 bases and J by 1 base, and 11 bases separated the two germline ends. Per the germline V gene, CDR1 is SGHRS and CDR2 is YFSETQ. The CDR3 protein is CASSLGGGGSNQPQHF. The CDR3 nucleotides read TGCGCCAGCAGCTTGGGTGGGGGAGGGAGCAATCAGCCCCAGCATTTT. The entire variable domain, with the rest obtained from reference TRBV5-1 and TRBJ1-5, is as follows: KAGVTQTPRYLIKTRGQQVTLSCSPISGHRSVSWYQQTPGQGLQFLFEYFSETQRNKGNFPGRFSGRQFSNSRSEMNVSTLELGDSALYLCASSLGGGGSNQPQHFGDGTRLSIL.

V is TRBV19 and J is TRBJ1-6; no clear D. The germline V and J ends were trimmed by 6 bases and 0 bases, with 9 bases remaining between them. Looked up from germline, CDR1 is LNHDA and CDR2 is SQIVND (reference sequence). The CDR3 contains 15 residues. CDR3 residues: CASRLGSSYNSPLHF. DNA for the CDR3: TGTGCCAGTAGATTGGGGAGCTCCTATAATTCACCCCTCCACTTT.

The chain has TRBV5-1 and TRBJ2-3; 13 bases align to TRBD2. Looked up from germline, CDR1 is SGHRS and CDR2 is YFSETQ. CDR3 length equals 18 residues. The V gene end was trimmed by 1 base and the J gene end by 0 bases; junction bases not matched to a gene: 5. CDR3 sequence reads: CASSLLPGLAGSTDTQYF. CDR3 nucleotides: TGCGCCAGCAGCTTGCTCCCGGGACTAGCGGGGAGCACAGATACGCAGTATTTT.

The chain's CDR3 is CASSLVGGQQETQYF. The CDR3 bases are TGTGCCAGCAGCTTGGTCGGGGGGCAGCAAGAGACCCAGTACTTC. This rearrangement joins TRBV5-6 to TRBJ2-5; possible D gene TRBD2, 7 bases. The CDR3 sequence is 15 residues long. The germline gives CDR1 SGHDT, CDR2 YYEEEE. V lost 0 bases, J lost 2 bases, and 11 bases lay in between.

V gene TRBV3-1 (or the pseudogene TRBV3-2) combines with J gene TRBJ2-7; 11 bases are a match to TRBD2. Trimming at V came to 0 bases and at J to 5 bases, leaving 6 bases not matched to a gene. CDR3 length: 16 amino acids. Germline-derived CDR1 and CDR2 are LGHDT and YNNKEL (reference sequence). The CDR3 protein is CASSQDRLAGTHEQYF. CDR3 in DNA: TGTGCCAGCAGCCAAGATAGACTAGCGGGAACCCACGAGCAGTACTTC.

This rearrangement joins TRBV5-4 to TRBJ1-2; D call uncertain. The V end lost 3 bases, the J end lost 5 bases, and 17 bases lay between the germline ends. This CDR3 spans 15 amino acids. CDR1 and CDR2 from the germline V gene are SGHNT and YYREEE (reference sequence). This chain's CDR3 is CASSYLPGSSYGYTF. The CDR3 coding sequence is TGTGCCAGCAGCTACCTGCCCGGGAGCTCGTATGGCTACACCTTC.

A note on this clone: Other DNA sequences of this sample code for an identical CDR3. The V and J genes are TRBV5-1 and TRBJ1-4; TRBD1 matches at 7 bases. Per the germline V gene, CDR1 is SGHRS and CDR2 is YFSETQ. CDR3 size: 14 residues. The V and J ends lost 0 bases and 7 bases, in that order; junction bases with no gene match: 3. The CDR3 protein is CASSLGQGGEKLFF. The CDR3, as DNA: TGCGCCAGCAGCTTGGGCCAGGGGGGTGAAAAACTGTTTTTT. The full variable domain, with the rest looked up from reference TRBV5-1 and TRBJ1-4, is KAGVTQTPRYLIKTRGQQVTLSCSPISGHRSVSWYQQTPGQGLQFLFEYFSETQRNKGNFPGRFSGRQFSNSRSEMNVSTLELGDSALYLCASSLGQGGEKLFFGSGTQLSVL.

The CDR3 loop is CASSQMSTDTQYF. Written as DNA, the CDR3 is TGTGCCAGCAGCCAAATGAGTACGGATACGCAGTATTTT. V gene TRBV3-1 (or the pseudogene TRBV3-2) combines with J gene TRBJ2-3; no firm D call. Germline CDR1 LGHDT, CDR2 YNNKEL (reference sequence). Trimming took off 2 bases at V and 6 bases at J, with 9 bases between the two ends. CDR3 length: 13 residues.

In regard to this clone: Other DNA sequences of this sample code for an identical CDR3. The V and J genes are TRBV27 and TRBJ2-5; the D gene is possibly TRBD1 (6 bases). Per the germline V gene, CDR1 is MNHEY and CDR2 is SMNVEV (reference sequence). V was shortened by 0 bases and J by 5 bases, with 10 bases between the two germline ends. CDR3 length equals 14 residues. The CDR3 DNA reads as TGTGCCAGCAGTTTATCGGGGGCAGGGGAGACCCAGTACTTC. It translates to CASSLSGAGETQYF.

V gene TRBV7-3 combines with J gene TRBJ2-1, with 8 bases matching TRBD2. Germline V gives CDR1 SGHTA, CDR2 FQGTGA. After removal of 5 bases from V and 10 bases from J, the junction contained 13 bases not matched to a gene. This CDR3 region has 15 residues. This chain's CDR3 is CASSSTGLDGSEQFF. DNA of the CDR3: TGTGCCAGCAGCAGCACGGGACTAGACGGGTCGGAGCAGTTCTTC.

The J gene is TRBJ2-1, the V gene TRBV3-1 (or the pseudogene TRBV3-2), with D possibly matching TRBD1 (5 bases). The germline V and J ends were trimmed by 0 bases and 15 bases, with 15 bases remaining between them. Germline V gene sequence: CDR1 LGHDT, CDR2 YNNKEL (reference sequence). The CDR3 runs to 13 residues. This chain's CDR3 is CASSQEGQGRSFF. The CDR3 coding sequence is TGTGCCAGCAGCCAAGAAGGTCAGGGTCGTTCGTTCTTC.

This chain connects TRBV3-1 (or the pseudogene TRBV3-2) to TRBJ2-5; D might be TRBD2 (5 bases). Germline V lookup: CDR1 LGHDT, CDR2 YNNKEL (reference sequence). V was trimmed by 1 base and J by 4 bases, leaving 10 bases between them. This CDR3 comprises 14 residues. The CDR3 sequence: CASSQVPAVETQYF. The CDR3 nucleotides read TGTGCCAGCAGCCAAGTTCCAGCGGTAGAGACCCAGTACTTC.

The chain recombines TRBV24-1 with TRBJ1-5; 7 nucleotides agree with TRBD1. The trim removed 4 bases at V and 3 bases at J, leaving 11 bases unmatched. Germline CDR1 KGHDR, CDR2 SFDVKD. The CDR3 is 17 residues long. This CDR3 reads CATSDPRRDRDNQPQHF. The CDR3 nucleotides read TGTGCCACCAGTGACCCGAGAAGGGACAGAGACAATCAGCCCCAGCATTTT.

This clone was found once. CDR3 coding DNA: TGTGCCTGGAGTCCAGGGGGGACCGGCGGGTTCACCATATATTTT. It codes for CAWSPGGTGGFTIYF. This chain links TRBV30 with TRBJ1-3, with 7 nucleotides matching TRBD1. The germline CDR1 and CDR2 sequences are GTSNPN and SVGIG (reference sequence). Trimming removed 2 bases from V and 9 bases from J; junction bases left unmatched: 13. This CDR3 is 15 amino acids long.

This clone has more than one count but fewer than ten. V gene TRBV12-3 or TRBV12-4 combines with J gene TRBJ1-2, with D perhaps TRBD1 (6 bases). The CDR3 spans 13 residues. Trimming removed 2 bases from V and 8 bases from J, with 12 bases in between. Here the CDR3 reads CASSLRTRGGYTF. CDR3 bases: TGTGCCAGCAGTTTAAGGACCAGGGGAGGCTACACCTTC.

J is TRBJ1-2 and V is TRBV27; the match to TRBD1 covers 12 bases. CDR3 size: 18 residues. Trimming at V came to 1 base and at J to 8 bases, leaving 14 bases not matched to a gene. Looked up from germline, CDR1 is MNHEY and CDR2 is SMNVEV (reference sequence). This CDR3 is CASSLLGQGASLFAGYTF. The CDR3 bases are TGTGCCAGCAGTTTATTGGGACAGGGGGCTTCTCTATTCGCGGGCTACACCTTC.

V and J are TRBV7-2 and TRBJ2-7, with D perhaps matching TRBD2 (6 bases). This CDR3 region has 17 residues. Germline loops: CDR1 SGHTA, CDR2 FQGNSA. V was trimmed by 4 bases and J by 4 bases, leaving 23 bases between them. CDR3 protein: CASSSFNTGTYTYEQYF. CDR3 coding DNA: TGTGCCAGCAGCTCATTTAACACCGGGACTTATACTTACGAGCAGTACTTC.

V is TRBV19 and J is TRBJ2-5; 10 bases are a match to TRBD1. The ends lost 5 bases at V and 1 base at J; junction bases unmatched: 7. CDR1 is LNHDA, CDR2 SQIVND, per germline (reference sequence). The CDR3 runs to 16 residues. CDR3: CASSLGQGEGQETQYF. CDR3 DNA sequence: TGTGCCAGTAGTCTCGGACAGGGGGAAGGCCAAGAGACCCAGTACTTC.

This chain connects TRBV29-1 to TRBJ1-1, with 9 bases matching TRBD1. This CDR3 spans 12 amino acids. J lost 8 bases, V lost 7 bases, and 8 bases had no gene match. CDR1 is SQVTM and CDR2 is ANQGSEA in the germline V gene. CDR3 region: CSASSTGGEAFF. DNA for the CDR3: TGCAGCGCCTCCAGTACAGGGGGCGAAGCTTTCTTT.

The V call is TRBV5-5, the J call TRBJ2-1; TRBD2 is a possible D gene (5 bases). This CDR3 spans 14 amino acids. Trimming cost V 2 bases and J 12 bases, with 18 bases left between them. The germline gives CDR1 SGHKS, CDR2 YYEKEE (reference sequence). CDR3 in DNA: TGTGCCAGCAGCTTTGCCTGGGAGAGCCCGCGGCAGTTCTTC. The encoded protein is CASSFAWESPRQFF.

The gene calls are TRBV19 and TRBJ2-5; no clear D gene. Germline V gene lookup returns CDR1 LNHDA and CDR2 SQIVND (reference sequence). V lost 4 bases, J lost 5 bases, and 8 bases lay in between. The CDR3 covers 12 residues. CDR3 sequence (DNA): TGTGCCAGTAGTAGCAGTGTGGAGACCCAGTACTTC. It yields the protein CASSSSVETQYF.

This clone was detected once. V is TRBV7-8 and J is TRBJ2-1; TRBD2 is a possible D gene (6 bases). Germline lookup yields CDR1 SGHVS and CDR2 FQNEAQ. V was trimmed by 2 bases and J by 0 bases, leaving 11 bases between them. This CDR3 has 16 amino acids. The CDR3 loop reads CASSLTGAPSYNEQFF. The CDR3 region has the DNA TGTGCCAGCAGCTTAACGGGAGCGCCCTCCTACAATGAGCAGTTCTTC.

V is TRBV9 and J is TRBJ2-7; 9 bases agree with TRBD2. The CDR3 extends over 15 amino acids. The germline CDR1 and CDR2 sequences are SGDLS and YYNGEE. J lost 2 bases, V lost 2 bases, and 5 bases had no gene match. CDR3 sequence reads: CASSVGLAQTYEQYF. The CDR3 DNA reads as TGTGCCAGCAGCGTCGGACTAGCGCAAACCTACGAGCAGTACTTC.

The chain employs TRBV2 and TRBJ1-1; maybe TRBD1 (5 bases). V was clipped by 10 bases and J by 5 bases, with 11 bases between them. Germline loops: CDR1 SNHLY, CDR2 FYNNEI. CDR3 length: 11 amino acids. In DNA, the CDR3 is TGTGCCACCCGGGGGGAAACTGAAGCTTTCTTT. Its protein is CATRGETEAFF.

The rearrangement uses TRBV7-2 and TRBJ1-1; D is unclear. This CDR3 is 13 amino acids long. Trimming shortened V by 0 bases and J by 10 bases, and 12 bases separated the two germline ends. Looked up from germline, CDR1 is SGHTA and CDR2 is FQGNSA. The CDR3 DNA sequence: TGTGCCAGCAGCTTAGCAGGGCGGGGTGTAGCTTTCTTT. Its protein is CASSLAGRGVAFF.

This clone has a single count. The chain carries TRBV9 and TRBJ2-7, with 7 nucleotides matching TRBD1. Germline V lookup: CDR1 SGDLS, CDR2 YYNGEE. The junction had 6 bases not matched to a gene; V was cut back by 2 bases and J by 4 bases. The CDR3 consists of 14 residues. As DNA, the CDR3 is TGTGCCAGCAGCGTGGTAGCAGGGGGTTACGAGCAGTACTTC. This codes for CASSVVAGGYEQYF. Supplemented by reference TRBV9 and TRBJ2-7, the full variable domain reads DSGVTQTPKHLITATGQRVTLRCSPRSGDLSVYWYQQSLDQGLQFLIQYYNGEERAKGNILERFSAQQFPDLHSELNLSSLELGDSALYFCASSVVAGGYEQYFGPGTRLTVT.

This clone was observed a handful of times. V gene TRBV28 combines with J gene TRBJ2-4; a possible D gene is TRBD1 (6 bases). CDR1 and CDR2 from the germline V gene are MDHEN and SYDVKM. Trimming took 7 bases from V and 3 from J, leaving 13 bases between them. The CDR3 spans 14 residues. The CDR3 region is CASINRVGKNIQYF. The CDR3 nucleotides read TGTGCCAGCATTAACAGGGTTGGCAAAAACATTCAGTACTTC.